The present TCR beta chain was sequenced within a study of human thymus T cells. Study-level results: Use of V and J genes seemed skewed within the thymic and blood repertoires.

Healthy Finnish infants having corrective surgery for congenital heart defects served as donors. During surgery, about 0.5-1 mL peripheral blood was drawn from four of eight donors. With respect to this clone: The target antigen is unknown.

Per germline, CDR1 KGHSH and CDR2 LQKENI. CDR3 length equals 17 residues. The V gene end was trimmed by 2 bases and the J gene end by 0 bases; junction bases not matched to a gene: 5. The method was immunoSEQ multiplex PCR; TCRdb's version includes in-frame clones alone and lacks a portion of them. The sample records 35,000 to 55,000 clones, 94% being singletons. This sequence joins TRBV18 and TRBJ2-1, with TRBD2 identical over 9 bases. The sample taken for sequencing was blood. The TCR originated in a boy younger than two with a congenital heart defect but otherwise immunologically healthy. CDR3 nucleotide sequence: TGTGCCAGCTCACCAGTGGGACTAGCTAACTCCTACAATGAGCAGTTCTTC. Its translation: CASSPVGLANSYNEQFF.